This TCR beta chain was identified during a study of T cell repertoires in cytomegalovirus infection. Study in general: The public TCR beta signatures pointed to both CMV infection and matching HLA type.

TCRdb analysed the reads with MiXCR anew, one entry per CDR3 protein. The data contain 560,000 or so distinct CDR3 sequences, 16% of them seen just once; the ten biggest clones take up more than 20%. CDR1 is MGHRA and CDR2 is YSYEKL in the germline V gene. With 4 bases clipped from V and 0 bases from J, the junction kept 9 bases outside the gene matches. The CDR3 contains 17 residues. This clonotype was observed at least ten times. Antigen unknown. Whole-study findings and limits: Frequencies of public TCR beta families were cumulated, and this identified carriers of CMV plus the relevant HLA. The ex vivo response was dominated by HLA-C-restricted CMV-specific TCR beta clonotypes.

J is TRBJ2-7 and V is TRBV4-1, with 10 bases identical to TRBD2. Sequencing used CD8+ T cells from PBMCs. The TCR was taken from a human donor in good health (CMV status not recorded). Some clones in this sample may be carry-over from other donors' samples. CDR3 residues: CASSRSPQREGSYEQYF. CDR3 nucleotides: TGCGCCAGCAGCCGTTCGCCTCAGCGGGAGGGCTCCTACGAGCAGTACTTC.